This T cell receptor (beta chain) was sequenced during a study of blood T cell repertoires in COVID-19. Background on the study: From T cells, B-cell-depleted T cells, or PBMCs came the material, which was cDNA or gDNA.

Trimming removed 0 bases from V and 6 bases from J; junction bases left unmatched: 4. Germline V gene sequence: CDR1 LNHDA, CDR2 SQIVND (reference sequence). This CDR3 spans 15 amino acids. TCRdb keeps only in-frame clones here, not all; method: immunoSEQ multiplex PCR. The table shows some 86,000 clones, with approximately 87% occurring only once. V usage is TRBV19 and J usage is TRBJ2-1, with 8 bases matching TRBD2. Sequenced: peripheral blood. The source is a woman in her 70s with acute or convalescent COVID-19. CDR3 sequence reads: CASSIDAGLANEQFF. Written as DNA, the CDR3 is TGTGCCAGTAGTATAGATGCAGGACTAGCCAATGAGCAGTTCTTC.